Below, 14 T cell receptor beta chains from the same sample are listed, as sequenced in a study of T cell responses to AZD1222 COVID-19 vaccine. The protocol was immunoSEQ multiplex PCR, while the TCRdb copy is restricted to in-frame clones and leaves out a portion. The data hold around 99,000 clones, with approximately 90% observed a single time. Source: peripheral blood, taken 28 days after the second AZD1222 dose. The receptors were gathered from an adult who received the AZD1222 COVID-19 vaccine.

The rearrangement links TRBV28 to TRBJ2-7, with no clear D. CDR3 length: 10 amino acids. Germline lookup yields CDR1 MDHEN and CDR2 SYDVKM. Trimming stripped 5 bases from V and 2 bases from J, with 1 base between. The CDR3 DNA reads TGTGCCAGCAGTACCTACGAGCAGTACTTC. It codes for CASSTYEQYF.

The V gene is TRBV7-9, the J gene TRBJ2-7; D is ambiguous. CDR1 is SEHNR and CDR2 is FQNEAQ in the germline V gene (reference sequence). Deletions cut 5 bases from V and 0 bases from J, with 11 bases between. CDR3 length: 14 amino acids. CDR3 nucleotides: TGTGCCAGCAGCCAAGAGGTGGGCTCCTACGAGCAGTACTTC. Translating gives CASSQEVGSYEQYF.

This clone was found once. CDR3 region: CASSLSIGGSYNEQFF. In DNA, the CDR3 is TGCGCCAGCAGCTTGTCTATCGGCGGGAGCTACAATGAGCAGTTCTTC. The chain uses TRBV5-1 and TRBJ2-1, with 7 positions matching TRBD2. The CDR3 is 16 amino acids. V trimming: 1 base; J trimming: 3 bases; junction bases outside the gene matches: 7. Looked up from germline, CDR1 is SGHRS and CDR2 is YFSETQ.

This sequence joins TRBV2 and TRBJ1-4; D is possibly TRBD1 (5 bases). In germline, CDR1 is SNHLY, CDR2 FYNNEI. V lost 7 bases and J 0 bases, leaving 15 bases between the germline ends. This CDR3 is built from 16 residues. CDR3 nucleotides: TGTGCCAGCATCCGGGACGGAATTGCAACTAATGAAAAACTGTTTTTT. Its protein product is CASIRDGIATNEKLFF.

This chain connects TRBV6-5 to TRBJ1-1; D ambiguous. Trimming pared 0 bases from V and 3 bases from J, leaving 14 bases between. The CDR3 is 16 residues long. The germline CDR1 and CDR2 sequences are MNHEY and SVGAGI. The CDR3 sequence is CASSYSPRRGDTEAFF. The CDR3 DNA sequence: TGTGCCAGCAGTTACTCGCCCCGTCGGGGTGACACTGAAGCTTTCTTT.

CDR3 DNA sequence: TGTGCCAGCAGTGACCGGGACACGGGAGAAGCTTTCTTT. This gives the protein CASSDRDTGEAFF. The chain carries TRBV6-4 and TRBJ1-1; possibly TRBD1 for D (6 bases). Trimming took 2 bases from V and 8 from J, leaving 12 bases between them. Germline V gene sequence: CDR1 MRHNA, CDR2 SNTAGT. The length of the CDR3 is 13 residues.

The rearrangement links TRBV5-1 to TRBJ1-2; D perhaps matches TRBD1 (5 bases). V dropped 0 bases and J dropped 4 bases, with 13 bases sitting between them. The CDR3 loop spans 15 amino acids. Germline-derived CDR1 and CDR2 are SGHRS and YFSETQ. This chain's CDR3 is CASSLAGNYAYGYTF. The DNA of the CDR3 is TGCGCCAGCAGCTTGGCAGGGAATTACGCCTATGGCTACACCTTC.

The rearrangement joins TRBV9 to TRBJ2-3; D may be TRBD2 (5 bases). The CDR3 length is 15 residues. Germline CDR1 reads SGDLS; CDR2 reads YYNGEE. Trimming pared 4 bases from V and 6 bases from J, leaving 18 bases between. The CDR3: CASSPTGWEPDTQYF. CDR3 bases: TGTGCCAGCAGCCCTACCGGCTGGGAGCCCGATACGCAGTATTTT.

The rearrangement links TRBV5-6 to TRBJ2-4; 11 nucleotides line up with TRBD2. The germline gives CDR1 SGHDT, CDR2 YYEEEE. The V gene end was trimmed by 4 bases and the J gene end by 3 bases; junction bases not matched to a gene: 12. This CDR3 comprises 18 residues. The CDR3 DNA reads as TGTGCCAGCAGCAATGAGGGTAGCGGGAGGGTAGTCAAAAACATTCAGTACTTC. It specifies CASSNEGSGRVVKNIQYF.

CDR3 region: CASSWQGDYEQYF. The DNA for the CDR3 is TGTGCCAGTAGTTGGCAGGGGGACTACGAGCAGTACTTC. This chain joins TRBV19 and TRBJ2-7; TRBD1 agrees at 7 bases. This CDR3 contains 13 residues. Germline V gene lookup returns CDR1 LNHDA and CDR2 SQIVND (reference sequence). The ends lost 5 bases at V and 3 bases at J; junction bases unmatched: 4.

The chain couples TRBV28 to TRBJ1-5; the match to TRBD1 covers 8 bases. CDR1 is MDHEN, CDR2 SYDVKM, per germline. The CDR3 covers 20 residues. Losses at the gene ends were 2 bases for V and 0 bases for J; bases not matched to a gene: 15. CDR3 loop: CASSLPGGAGGPNSNQPQHF. The CDR3 DNA reads TGTGCCAGCAGTTTACCGGGCGGGGCAGGGGGCCCGAATAGCAATCAGCCCCAGCATTTT.

The genes are TRBV29-1 and TRBJ1-2; D is possibly TRBD1 (5 bases). The germline gives CDR1 SQVTM, CDR2 ANQGSEA. The CDR3 loop spans 16 amino acids. Between the trimmed V and J ends, which lost 2 bases and 5 bases, there was a span of 21 bases. The CDR3 bases are TGCAGCGTTGAAACCTGGGTCAGGGACGTGGAATATGGCTACACCTTC. Protein sequence: CSVETWVRDVEYGYTF.

The rearrangement uses TRBV7-9 and TRBJ2-1, with 7 bases aligning to TRBD2. Germline CDR1 is SEHNR and CDR2 is FQNEAQ (reference sequence). The CDR3 loop spans 14 amino acids. J was trimmed by 3 bases and V by 1 base; bases with no gene match: 0. Here the CDR3 reads CASSLGGGYNEQFF. CDR3 coding DNA: TGTGCCAGCAGCTTAGGCGGGGGCTACAATGAGCAGTTCTTC. The full variable domain, its missing parts supplied by reference TRBV7-9 and TRBJ2-1, is DTGVSQNPRHKITKRGQNVTFRCDPISEHNRLYWYRQTLGQGPEFLTYFQNEAQLEKSRLLSDRFSAERPKGSFSTLEIQRTEQGDSAMYLCASSLGGGYNEQFFGPGTRLTVL.

The chain uses TRBV19 and TRBJ2-1; no clear D gene. Between the trimmed V and J ends, which lost 6 bases and 4 bases, there was a span of 4 bases. This CDR3 has 11 residues. Germline CDR1 is LNHDA and CDR2 is SQIVND (reference sequence). This chain's CDR3 is CASRSYNEQFF. For the CDR3, the DNA is TGTGCCAGTAGGTCGTACAATGAGCAGTTCTTC.